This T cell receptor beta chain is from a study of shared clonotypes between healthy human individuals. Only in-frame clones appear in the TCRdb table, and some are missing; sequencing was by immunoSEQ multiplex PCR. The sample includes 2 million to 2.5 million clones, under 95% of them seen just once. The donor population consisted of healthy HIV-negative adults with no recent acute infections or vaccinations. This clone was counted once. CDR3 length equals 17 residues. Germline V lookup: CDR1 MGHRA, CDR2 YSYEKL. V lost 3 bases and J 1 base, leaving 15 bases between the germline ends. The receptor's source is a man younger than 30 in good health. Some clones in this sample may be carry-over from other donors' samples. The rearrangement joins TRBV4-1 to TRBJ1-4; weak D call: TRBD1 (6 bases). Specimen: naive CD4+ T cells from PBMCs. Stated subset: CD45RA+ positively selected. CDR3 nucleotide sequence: TGCGCCAGCAGCCACCCCCTTAGGGGGATAACTAATGAAAAACTGTTTTTT. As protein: CASSHPLRGITNEKLFF.